One TCR beta chain is described in this entry. Its antigen is still unknown. The sample is drawn from a study of cytomegalovirus exposure and HLA in healthy donors. CDR1 and CDR2 from the germline V gene are SGHTS and YDEGEE. The CDR3 loop spans 15 amino acids. V was pared by 2 bases and J by 2 bases, with 11 bases between. Study outcomes and limitations: Rare TCR sequences predominated, though certain public TCRs were found in many donors.

The PCR employed 60 Vbeta primers together with 13 Jbeta primers. The protocol was immunoSEQ multiplex PCR, while the TCRdb copy is restricted to in-frame clones and leaves out a portion. The repertoire has under 150,000 clones, approximately 82% of them found once; the top ten carry less than 3.5%. The gene calls are TRBV5-8 and TRBJ2-1; D possibly corresponds to TRBD1 (5 bases). The specimen was PBMCs. The clonotype comes from a man aged 50-60 years in good health and CMV-seronegative. CDR3 DNA: TGTGCCAGCAGCTTTGGTCAGGGTACCTACAATGAGCAGTTCTTC. Residues: CASSFGQGTYNEQFF.